This is a list of T cell receptor beta chains from one sample in a study of blood T cells in healthy people across ages. A single record per CDR3 protein comes from TCRdb applying MiXCR to the 5' RACE reads. The sample has about 640,000 distinct CDR3 sequences; 58% are singletons. The sequenced material came from blood. The origin of the receptors is a man between 60 and 75 years old in good health. Each CDR3 is given with its conserved first and last residue. D genes are given only for firm matches. Clone size is stated in some rows and not others, as once, few, many or a class when expanded.

j_gene: TRBJ2-7; d_gene: NA; v_gene: TRBV28; abundance: NA; CDR3nt: TGTGCCAGCGGCGGAAGCAGGGCCTACTACGAGCAGTACTTC; CDR3aa: CASGGSRAYYEQYF
j_gene: TRBJ2-6; d_gene: TRBD1; v_gene: TRBV4-1; abundance: NA; CDR3nt: TGCGCCAGCAGCCAAGCGACCGGGACAGTCTCCTCTGGGGCCAACGTCCTGACTTTC; CDR3aa: CASSQATGTVSSGANVLTF
j_gene: TRBJ2-7; d_gene: NA; v_gene: TRBV29-1; abundance: NA; CDR3nt: TGCAGCGTTGAAGACAGTCCCCGTTACGAGCAGTACTTC; CDR3aa: CSVEDSPRYEQYF
j_gene: TRBJ2-7; d_gene: TRBD1; v_gene: TRBV15; abundance: NA; CDR3nt: TGTGCCACCAGCGATAAACGGACAACAGGGGTAAGGACCTACGAGCAGTACTTC; CDR3aa: CATSDKRTTGVRTYEQYF
j_gene: TRBJ2-1; d_gene: TRBD1; v_gene: TRBV24-1; abundance: NA; CDR3nt: TGTGCCACCAGTGACCAACCCAACAGGGGGCCCCACAATGAGCAGTTCTTC; CDR3aa: CATSDQPNRGPHNEQFF
j_gene: TRBJ2-2; d_gene: NA; v_gene: TRBV12-3/TRBV12-4; abundance: NA; CDR3nt: TGTGCCAGCAGAGGGAACGAGCTGAACACCGGGGAGCTGTTTTTT; CDR3aa: CASRGNELNTGELFF
j_gene: TRBJ1-2; d_gene: TRBD1; v_gene: TRBV7-6; abundance: NA; CDR3nt: TGTGCCAGCAGCTTATCGGACAGGGGGCGCGCCTATGGCTACACCTTC; CDR3aa: CASSLSDRGRAYGYTF
j_gene: TRBJ2-7; d_gene: NA; v_gene: TRBV7-2; abundance: NA; CDR3nt: TGTGCCAGCAGCGAGGCCGGGGCCGGACACTACGAGCAGTACTTC; CDR3aa: CASSEAGAGHYEQYF
j_gene: TRBJ1-2; d_gene: NA; v_gene: TRBV6-5; abundance: NA; CDR3nt: TGTGCCAGCAGTTACAGGGAAGCAGCTAACTATGGCTACACCTTC; CDR3aa: CASSYREAANYGYTF
j_gene: TRBJ2-7; d_gene: NA; v_gene: TRBV4-1; abundance: NA; CDR3nt: TGCGCCAGCAGCCCGAACGCAGGGGACCGAGCCTACGAGCAGTACTTC; CDR3aa: CASSPNAGDRAYEQYF
j_gene: TRBJ2-7; d_gene: NA; v_gene: TRBV28; abundance: NA; CDR3nt: TGTGCCAGCAGGGCACAGGGGAGGGGCAGGTCCTACGAGCAGTACTTC; CDR3aa: CASRAQGRGRSYEQYF
j_gene: TRBJ2-3; d_gene: NA; v_gene: TRBV5-1; abundance: NA; CDR3nt: TGCGCCAGCAGTATACAGGGAGATAGCGGAAGGGGGGCCGAGTATTTT; CDR3aa: CASSIQGDSGRGAEYF
j_gene: TRBJ2-5; d_gene: NA; v_gene: TRBV6-1; abundance: NA; CDR3nt: TGTGCCAGCAGGGCCGGGAGCCAAGAGACCCAGTACTTC; CDR3aa: CASRAGSQETQYF
j_gene: TRBJ1-6; d_gene: NA; v_gene: TRBV12-3/TRBV12-4; abundance: NA; CDR3nt: TGTGCCAGCAGTCCACAGGGCTCCCTTAATTCACCCCTCCACTTT; CDR3aa: CASSPQGSLNSPLHF
j_gene: TRBJ2-1; d_gene: TRBD2; v_gene: TRBV10-2; abundance: once; CDR3nt: TGCGCCAGCAGTGGGGATACCACCGGGACTAGCTCCTACAATGAGCAGTTCTTC; CDR3aa: CASSGDTTGTSSYNEQFF
j_gene: TRBJ2-7; d_gene: TRBD1; v_gene: TRBV9; abundance: few; CDR3nt: TGTGCCAGCAGCGTGGGCGTCAGGACAGGGCCCGACGAGCAGTACTTC; CDR3aa: CASSVGVRTGPDEQYF
j_gene: TRBJ2-1; d_gene: NA; v_gene: TRBV4-1; abundance: NA; CDR3nt: TGCGCCAGCAGCCAAGAAGGCAGTTACTACAATGAGCAGTTCTTC; CDR3aa: CASSQEGSYYNEQFF
j_gene: TRBJ2-5; d_gene: TRBD2; v_gene: TRBV25-1; abundance: few; CDR3nt: TGTGCCAGCAGTGAATACGCGGGGGGCCAAGAGACCCAGTACTTC; CDR3aa: CASSEYAGGQETQYF
j_gene: TRBJ2-3; d_gene: TRBD2; v_gene: TRBV5-1; abundance: NA; CDR3nt: TGCGCCAGCAGCGCCCGGCGGGGGACCACAGATACGCAGTATTTT; CDR3aa: CASSARRGTTDTQYF
j_gene: TRBJ2-1; d_gene: NA; v_gene: TRBV28; abundance: NA; CDR3nt: TGTGCCAGCAGCAGGTGGGGGGGCCCCAGCTCCTACAATGAGCAGTTCTTC; CDR3aa: CASSRWGGPSSYNEQFF
j_gene: TRBJ1-2; d_gene: NA; v_gene: TRBV21-1; abundance: NA; CDR3nt: TGTGCCAGCAGCCCTGGGGACAGGGGATACTATGGCTACACCTTC; CDR3aa: CASSPGDRGYYGYTF
j_gene: TRBJ1-2; d_gene: NA; v_gene: TRBV7-6; abundance: NA; CDR3nt: TGTGCCAGCAGCTTAGCGTCGGGTCTGCTTGGAGGCTACACCTTC; CDR3aa: CASSLASGLLGGYTF
j_gene: TRBJ2-7; d_gene: TRBD1; v_gene: TRBV4-1; abundance: many; CDR3nt: TGCGCCAGCAGCCAAGATTGGGGACAGGGGGACGAGCAGTACTTC; CDR3aa: CASSQDWGQGDEQYF
j_gene: TRBJ2-5; d_gene: TRBD1; v_gene: TRBV20-1; abundance: NA; CDR3nt: TGCAGTGCCCTGGGACAGGATCAAGAGACCCAGTACTTC; CDR3aa: CSALGQDQETQYF
j_gene: TRBJ1-1; d_gene: NA; v_gene: TRBV4-2; abundance: NA; CDR3nt: TGTGCCAGCAGCCAAGCCTCAGGGATTAGAACTGAAGCTTTCTTT; CDR3aa: CASSQASGIRTEAFF
j_gene: TRBJ2-3; d_gene: TRBD2; v_gene: TRBV6-2/TRBV6-3; abundance: NA; CDR3nt: TGTGCCAGCAGAGGACTAGCGGGGGGAGATACGCAGTATTTT; CDR3aa: CASRGLAGGDTQYF